The 28 T cell receptor beta chains listed next were all sequenced from one sample in a study of breast tumors, draining lymph nodes, adjacent tissues. Samples came from axillary lymph nodes draining the breast cancer. TCRdb processed the multiplex PCR reads anew with MiXCR; each CDR3 protein has one entry. The data show about 89,000 distinct CDR3 sequences, over 25% seen once. The sequencing input was axillary lymph node tissue. These receptors were collected from a female donor with breast cancer. Some clones in this sample may be carry-over from other donors' samples.

The gene calls are TRBV2 and TRBJ1-5; 12 positions match TRBD1. Per germline, CDR1 SNHLY and CDR2 FYNNEI. With V trimmed by 4 bases and J by 9 bases, 7 bases remained unmatched. The CDR3 is 15 amino acids. CDR3 residues: CASSVGTGGGAPQHF. CDR3 in DNA: TGTGCCAGCAGTGTAGGGACAGGGGGCGGAGCGCCCCAGCATTTT.

This clonotype appeared many times. It is likely a read error, because the conserved phenylalanine at the end of the CDR3 is missing. The chain carries TRBV7-2 and TRBJ2-7, with D maybe TRBD1 (6 bases). Germline CDR1 SGHTA, CDR2 FQGNSA. Between the trimmed V and J ends, which lost 5 bases and 2 bases, there was a span of 22 bases. The CDR3 totals 17 residues. This CDR3 is CASSRNSPRTAPYEQYL. The CDR3 DNA reads TGTGCCAGCAGCCGAAACTCACCTAGGACAGCCCCCTACGAGCAGTACCTC.

By share of the sample, this clonotype is medium-sized. This sequence joins TRBV15 and TRBJ1-6, with D possibly matching TRBD1 (5 bases). The CDR3 covers 13 residues. Trimming removed 5 bases from V and 9 bases from J, with 11 bases in between. Germline V gene sequence: CDR1 LNHNV, CDR2 YYDKDF (reference sequence). The CDR3 DNA sequence: TGTGCCACCAGCCTTAAGCAGGGTTCACCCCTCCACTTT. Protein product: CATSLKQGSPLHF.

A remark on this clonotype: A much larger clonotype is one base distant, so this may be a read error. The V and J genes are TRBV7-3 and TRBJ2-3; D remains ambiguous. The better agreement between TRBJ1-5 and the DNA end casts doubt on the J call. This CDR3 region has 15 residues. Germline CDR1 is SGHTA and CDR2 is FQGTGA. The CDR3 spells CASSLSGRAEDTQHF. The CDR3 nucleotides read TGTGCCAGCAGCTTAAGCGGGAGGGCCGAAGATACGCAGCATTTT.

This chain joins TRBV9 and TRBJ2-2, with 8 nucleotides matching TRBD1. CDR1 is SGDLS, CDR2 YYNGEE, per germline. Germline trimming cut 3 bases from V and 4 bases from J; bases unmatched to any gene: 5. The CDR3 runs 15 residues. CDR3: CASSADRAGTGELFF. The CDR3 coding sequence is TGTGCCAGCAGCGCGGACAGGGCGGGCACCGGGGAGCTGTTTTTT.

The rearrangement uses TRBV2 and TRBJ1-5, with D perhaps matching TRBD1 (6 bases). Germline CDR1 and CDR2: SNHLY and FYNNEI. The CDR3 has 12 amino acids. The ends were cut back, 4 bases at V and 14 bases at J, with 15 bases in the middle. The CDR3 sequence: CASSVRTAYEHF. The CDR3 DNA is TGTGCCAGCAGTGTGAGGACAGCCTACGAGCATTTT.

V and J are TRBV11-2 and TRBJ2-1; 10 bases are shared with TRBD2. J gave up 6 bases and V 5 bases, and 7 bases lay outside the gene matches. CDR3 length: 15 amino acids. CDR1 and CDR2 from the germline V gene are SGHAT and FQNNGV. In DNA form, the CDR3 reads TGTGCCAGCAGCCGCGGACTAGCGGCAGCCAATGAGCAGTTCTTC. Amino acid sequence: CASSRGLAAANEQFF.

This clonotype has ten or more counts. A read error may account for a junction end that differs from germline. V is TRBV6-5 and J is TRBJ2-2, with TRBD2 as a possible D gene (6 bases). The CDR3 consists of 16 residues. Germline V gene data show CDR1 as MNHEY and CDR2 as SVGAGI. CDR3 loop: CASSHSTPGGTGELFF. The DNA for the CDR3 is TGTGCCAGCAGTCACTCGACTCCCGGGGGCACCGGGGAGCTGTTTTTT.

This clonotype was found many times. The chain uses TRBV5-1 and TRBJ2-1, with TRBD1 matching 9 bases. Looked up from germline, CDR1 is SGHRS and CDR2 is YFSETQ. This CDR3 comprises 15 residues. J lost 6 bases, V lost 4 bases, and 8 bases had no gene match. This CDR3 is CASSPGQGSINEQFF. CDR3 bases: TGCGCCAGCAGCCCGGGACAGGGCAGCATCAATGAGCAGTTCTTC.

Comment on this clonotype: Without the conserved terminal phenylalanine or tryptophan, this CDR3 likely stems from a read error. The rearrangement uses TRBV19 and TRBJ2-7; D is perhaps TRBD2 (5 bases). Trimming left V 3 bases short and J 3 bases short, with 9 bases between. The CDR3 has 13 residues. Germline V gives CDR1 LNHDA, CDR2 SQIVND (reference sequence). The DNA for the CDR3 is TGTGCCAGTAGTATCCAAGGACTCTACGAGCAGTACTCC. It is translated as CASSIQGLYEQYS.

This clonotype was detected ten times or more. The chain joins TRBV7-9 to TRBJ2-7, with no clear D. Per germline, CDR1 SEHNR and CDR2 FQNEAQ (reference sequence). The V end lost 5 bases, the J end lost 1 base, and 6 bases lay between the germline ends. CDR3 length: 12 amino acids. The CDR3, as DNA: TGTGCCAGCAGCCAGACTTCCTACGAGCAGTACTTC. Residues: CASSQTSYEQYF.

This clonotype has at least ten counts. The chain links TRBV6-6 to TRBJ2-3, with D possibly matching TRBD1 (6 bases). In germline, CDR1 is MNHNY, CDR2 SVGAGI (reference sequence). The CDR3 covers 14 residues. Trimming pared 6 bases from V and 0 bases from J, leaving 10 bases between. Here the CDR3 reads CASSSGASTDTQYF. The CDR3 region has the DNA TGTGCCAGCAGCTCAGGGGCAAGCACAGATACGCAGTATTTT.

This clonotype was seen repeatedly, ten times or more. The rearrangement links TRBV30 to TRBJ1-6; D not certain. This CDR3 spans 13 amino acids. Germline CDR1 and CDR2: GTSNPN and SVGIG (reference sequence). The V end lost 4 bases, the J end lost 13 bases, and 17 bases lay between the germline ends. CDR3 region: CAWTPTASSPLHF. The CDR3 DNA is TGTGCCTGGACCCCTACCGCCTCTTCGCCCCTCCACTTT.

The chain joins TRBV7-9 to TRBJ1-6, with D maybe TRBD1 (6 bases). The V gene's germline CDR1 is SEHNR and CDR2 FQNEAQ (reference sequence). This CDR3 has 16 amino acids. Deletions cut 5 bases from V and 4 bases from J, with 15 bases between. In DNA, the CDR3 is TGTGCCAGCAGCCCGGGACATCGACCTTATAATTCACCCCTCCACTTT. Residues: CASSPGHRPYNSPLHF. The variable domain in full, with the rest retrieved from reference TRBV7-9 and TRBJ1-6, is DTGVSQNPRHKITKRGQNVTFRCDPISEHNRLYWYRQTLGQGPEFLTYFQNEAQLEKSRLLSDRFSAERPKGSFSTLEIQRTEQGDSAMYLCASSPGHRPYNSPLHFGNGTRLTVT.

This clonotype came up many times. J is TRBJ2-7 and V is TRBV5-1, with 9 nucleotides matching TRBD2. Germline V gene sequence: CDR1 SGHRS, CDR2 YFSETQ. This CDR3 contains 15 residues. With V trimmed by 0 bases and J by 6 bases, 7 bases remained unmatched. CDR3 protein: CASSLGVREGGEQYF. The CDR3 nucleotides read TGCGCCAGCAGCTTGGGGGTGCGGGAGGGCGGCGAGCAGTACTTC.

This clonotype was counted at least ten times. The chain has TRBV5-8 and TRBJ2-7; possibly TRBD2 for D (5 bases). The CDR3 contains 13 residues. CDR1 is SGHTS, CDR2 YDEGEE, per germline. The V end lost 0 bases, the J end lost 2 bases, and 6 bases lay between the germline ends. The CDR3 coding sequence is TGTGCCAGCAGCTTGGTCGGGACCTACGAGCAGTACTTC. Protein sequence: CASSLVGTYEQYF.

This clonotype came up once. No conserved phenylalanine or tryptophan ends this CDR3, so it is likely a read error. The chain recombines TRBV12-3 or TRBV12-4 with TRBJ1-1, with D unresolved. The CDR3 is made up of 13 amino acids. The CDR3 spells CASSLTTNPEAFL. The CDR3 DNA reads TGTGCCAGCAGTTTAACCACGAACCCTGAAGCTTTCTTG.

In this sample, this clonotype turned up many times. The chain combines TRBV2 with TRBJ2-2; 8 bases fit TRBD1. V trimming: 4 bases; J trimming: 0 bases; junction bases outside the gene matches: 1. Germline CDR1 SNHLY, CDR2 FYNNEI. CDR3 length: 15 residues. CDR3 in amino acids: CASSVGQANTGELFF. The CDR3 coding sequence is TGTGCCAGCAGTGTGGGACAGGCGAACACCGGGGAGCTGTTTTTT.

This clonotype was recorded at least ten times. The genes are TRBV5-4 and TRBJ1-3; D might be TRBD1 (5 bases). The germline V gene encodes CDR1 SGHNT and CDR2 YYREEE (reference sequence). The CDR3 is 12 amino acids. V was shortened by 1 base and J by 8 bases, with 7 bases between the two germline ends. CDR3 region: CASSLQGHTIYF. As DNA, the CDR3 is TGTGCCAGCAGCTTGCAGGGACACACCATATATTTT.

The chain recombines TRBV10-1 with TRBJ2-7; unclear D gene. This CDR3 is 14 amino acids long. CDR1 and CDR2 (germline): WNHNN, SYGVQD (reference sequence). V lost 3 bases to trimming and J lost 0 bases, with 9 bases between them. The CDR3 sequence: CASSDPGLSYEQYF. CDR3 sequence (DNA): TGCGCCAGCAGTGATCCGGGCCTCTCCTACGAGCAGTACTTC.

This clonotype was observed at least ten times. J is TRBJ2-7 and V is TRBV3-1, with TRBD2 matching 10 bases. Trimming cost V 4 bases and J 8 bases; bases outside gene matches: 5. The length of the CDR3 is 13 residues. Germline V gene lookup returns CDR1 LGHDT and CDR2 YNNKEL (reference sequence). DNA of the CDR3: TGTGCCAGCAGCCCCGGACTAGCGGTACAGCAGTACTTC. Protein sequence: CASSPGLAVQQYF.

About this clonotype itself: A much larger clone lies a single base off, so this may be a read error. This chain uses TRBV5-4 with TRBJ2-1, with D possibly matching TRBD2 (6 bases). Trimming removed 5 bases at V and 4 bases at J, with 19 bases between. The length of the CDR3 is 16 residues. The V gene's germline CDR1 is SGHNT and CDR2 YYREEE (reference sequence). The CDR3 region has the DNA TGTGCCAGCAGTCATACTACTACCGGGAGTTACAATGAGCAGTTCTTC. Translating it yields CASSHTTTGSYNEQFF.

This clonotype was counted ten times or more. The chain uses TRBV7-8 and TRBJ2-5; 11 bases fit TRBD1. V lost 3 bases, J lost 4 bases, and 4 bases stayed unmatched. The V gene's germline CDR1 is SGHVS and CDR2 FQNEAQ. This CDR3 contains 15 residues. The DNA of the CDR3 is TGTGCCAGCAGCTTGGACAGGGGGCGGCGAGAGACCCAGTACTTC. It encodes CASSLDRGRRETQYF.

This clonotype was seen at least ten times. The chain carries TRBV7-2 and TRBJ2-4, with D perhaps TRBD1 (5 bases). Germline CDR1 reads SGHTA; CDR2 reads FQGNSA. This CDR3 contains 14 residues. With 3 bases removed from V and 9 bases from J, the gap between germline ends came to 15 bases. The CDR3 loop is CASSLQGLQGIQYF. The CDR3 nucleotides are TGTGCCAGCAGCTTGCAGGGTCTCCAAGGCATTCAGTACTTC.

The sample holds one count of this clonotype. A much larger clonotype is one base distant, so this may be a read error. The chain uses TRBV6-6 and TRBJ1-1, with TRBD1 as a possible D gene (6 bases). The V gene's germline CDR1 is MNHNY and CDR2 SVGAGI (reference sequence). The CDR3 extends over 15 amino acids. CDR3 bases: TGTGCCAGCAGTTACGATGGGACACAGAACACTGAAACTTTCTTT. Its protein product is CASSYDGTQNTETFF.

This clonotype was seen ten or more times. V gene TRBV11-3 combines with J gene TRBJ2-1; D remains ambiguous. Germline-derived CDR1 and CDR2 are SGHNT and YENEEA. The CDR3 runs to 13 residues. V was trimmed by 5 bases and J by 5 bases, leaving 10 bases between them. The CDR3 DNA reads as TGTGCCAGCAGCCCGAACGAGAACAATGAGCAGTTCTTC. Its translation is CASSPNENNEQFF. Drawing the rest from reference TRBV11-3 and TRBJ2-1, the complete variable domain is EAGVVQSPRYKIIEKKQPVAFWCNPISGHNTLYWYLQNLGQGPELLIRYENEEAVDDSQLPKDRFSAERLKGVDSTLKIQPAELGDSAVYLCASSPNENNEQFFGPGTRLTVL.

This clonotype was observed at least ten times. The J gene is TRBJ2-5, the V gene TRBV9, with D possibly being TRBD2 (7 bases). Between the trimmed V and J ends, which lost 0 bases and 4 bases, there was a span of 16 bases. Germline assignment: CDR1 SGDLS and CDR2 YYNGEE. The CDR3 is 16 amino acids. This CDR3 reads CASSVGVGGGAETQYF. The CDR3 nucleotides read TGTGCCAGCAGCGTAGGTGTAGGGGGGGGCGCAGAGACCCAGTACTTC.

This clonotype has at least ten counts. Just one base apart from a much larger clone, this may be a read error. The V call is TRBV20-1, the J call TRBJ2-5; 7 bases match TRBD2. Unmatched junction bases numbered 14, after V lost 6 bases and J lost 4 bases. This CDR3 is built from 15 residues. Germline CDR1 reads DFQATT; CDR2 reads SNEGSKA (reference sequence). CDR3: CSAPQAGRGPETQYF. The CDR3 DNA reads TGCAGTGCCCCTCAGGCGGGGAGGGGCCCAGAGACCCAGTACTTC.